This T cell receptor (beta chain) is drawn from a study of vaccination and CD4 T cells after COVID-19. Notes on the study in general: Convalescent patients saw a median about 90% of their reactive clones show up only after vaccination. Clonotypes reactive to SARS-CoV-2 had a median that went up from about 22 to 38, but not significantly.

CDR1 SGHKS and CDR2 YYEKEE come from the germline V gene (reference sequence). The trim removed 5 bases at V and 6 bases at J, leaving 9 bases unmatched. There are 16 residues in the CDR3. An Oncomine TCR Beta short-read assay was used to sequence the DNA from cultured CD4+ T cells. TCRdb ran MiXCR on the PCR reads and lists one entry per CDR3 protein. The table includes about 25,000 distinct CDR3 sequences, roughly 71% detected once. The treatment is: approximately nine-day PBMC culture with coronavirus spike peptide pools or control peptides (ViraFEST assay). Worth noting for this clonotype: Its matching antigen is unknown.

The chain employs TRBV5-5 and TRBJ2-3; the match to TRBD2 covers 13 bases. The material sequenced was CD4+ T cells from blood, cultured in vitro, taken after SARS-CoV-2 vaccination. This clonotype was sampled from a human donor who received a COVID-19 vaccine. The CDR3 spells CASSKELAGGPDTQYF. DNA for the CDR3: TGTGCCAGCAGTAAGGAACTAGCGGGGGGGCCGGATACGCAGTATTTT.